This T cell receptor beta chain was found in a study of T cell repertoires in cytomegalovirus infection. Study at large: CMV epitopes in the study were HLA-C-restricted (recently identified) and HLA-B-restricted (well studied).

The CDR3 has 16 residues. Germline CDR1 and CDR2: LNHDA and SQIVND (reference sequence). After removal of 6 bases from V and 2 bases from J, the junction contained 12 bases not matched to a gene. Concerning this clonotype itself: What it binds is unknown.

Study-level points and caveats: The study found HLA-C-restricted CMV-specific TCR beta clonotypes dominating the ex vivo response.

In TCRdb, the reads were re-called with MiXCR into one record per CDR3 protein. The sample yields about 770,000 distinct CDR3 sequences, 25% to 30% seen once. This sequence originates from a human donor in good health (CMV status not recorded). Some clones in this sample may be carry-over from other donors' samples. The sample was cultured CD8+ T cells from PBMCs, taken from culture after CMV antigen stimulation. The V gene is TRBV19, the J gene TRBJ2-7; 8 bases map to TRBD1. Here the CDR3 DNA reads TGTGCCAGTAGGCTCTACTCCGGACAGGGCGCCTACGAGCAGTACTTC. Its translation is CASRLYSGQGAYEQYF.